This TCR beta chain emerged from a study of brain metastases from non-small cell lung cancer. V was shortened by 4 bases and J by 8 bases, with 8 bases between the two germline ends. Germline-derived CDR1 and CDR2 are LGHDT and YNNKEL (reference sequence). The CDR3 has 11 residues. Turning to this clone: What it binds is unknown.

Sequencing was performed with immunoSEQ multiplex PCR; in TCRdb, only in-frame clones are kept and a portion is missing. This sample has roughly 3,000 clones; about four fifths occur once, and the top ten carry approximately 7.5%. Findings and caveats of the study: Compared with their matched primary tumors, around 60% of brain metastases showed expanded T-cell clones. Brain metastases shared most TCR repertoire with primaries, with sparse T cells. Fewer infiltrating T cells were found in brain metastases than primaries.

Sequencing input: primary lung tumor tissue. The V call is TRBV3-1 (or the pseudogene TRBV3-2), the J call TRBJ1-1; no reliable D call. This TCR was sampled from a donor aged 40 or over with non-small cell lung cancer. CDR3 sequence: CASSRNPEAFF. Here the CDR3 DNA reads TGTGCCAGCAGCCGAAACCCCGAAGCTTTCTTT.